This entry concerns a single T cell receptor beta chain. The data derive from a study of shared T cell receptors in the human thymus. Profiled with immunoSEQ multiplex PCR; TCRdb holds only in-frame clones, not every one. The top ten hold more than 0.008% of the sample, which has hundreds of thousands of clones, 75% to 90% seen once. The V end was cut by 3 bases, the J end by 2 bases, with 22 bases between. The CDR3 length is 18 residues. Germline V gives CDR1 KGHSH, CDR2 LQKENI. The sample was also linked to a second study, of human thymus T cells. As reported in that work: Biased V and J segment usage appeared in thymus and peripheral blood.

The chain joins TRBV18 to TRBJ1-2; D possibly corresponds to TRBD1 (5 bases). This clonotype originated in a girl less than two years old with a congenital heart defect. The sample was thymocytes. CDR3 in amino acids: CASSPSRSSGTANYGYTF. In DNA, the CDR3 is TGTGCCAGCTCACCCTCTAGGTCTAGCGGGACCGCGAACTATGGCTACACCTTC. Drawing the rest from reference TRBV18 and TRBJ1-2, the complete variable domain is NAGVMQNPRHLVRRRGQEARLRCSPMKGHSHVYWYRQLPEEGLKFMVYLQKENIIDESGMPKERFSAEFPKEGPSILRIQQVVRGDSAAYFCASSPSRSSGTANYGYTFGSGTRLTVV.